The T cell receptor beta chain under discussion was sequenced for a study of cytomegalovirus exposure and HLA in healthy donors. This CDR3 is 13 amino acids long. Germline-derived CDR1 and CDR2 are SNHLY and FYNNEI. The V and J ends lost 1 base and 8 bases respectively, with 11 bases between them. General observations from the study: The study carried out a later analysis of TCR beta sequences. It associated around 17,000 of them with specific HLA alleles at a false discovery rate of 0.05.

The PCR employed 60 Vbeta primers together with 13 Jbeta primers. Profiled with immunoSEQ multiplex PCR; TCRdb holds only in-frame clones, not every one. Among about 110,000 clones, 80% to 85% were seen once, and the ten largest hold 22%. This clone was seen more than once but under ten times. Its cognate antigen is unknown. This clonotype originated in a man aged 25 to 40 in good health and CMV-seropositive. Sequencing used PBMCs. This chain connects TRBV2 to TRBJ2-5; D might be TRBD2 (5 bases). The CDR3 DNA is TGTGCCAGCAGTGAAGAGGACTCAGCAACCCAGTACTTC. Translated, it gives CASSEEDSATQYF.